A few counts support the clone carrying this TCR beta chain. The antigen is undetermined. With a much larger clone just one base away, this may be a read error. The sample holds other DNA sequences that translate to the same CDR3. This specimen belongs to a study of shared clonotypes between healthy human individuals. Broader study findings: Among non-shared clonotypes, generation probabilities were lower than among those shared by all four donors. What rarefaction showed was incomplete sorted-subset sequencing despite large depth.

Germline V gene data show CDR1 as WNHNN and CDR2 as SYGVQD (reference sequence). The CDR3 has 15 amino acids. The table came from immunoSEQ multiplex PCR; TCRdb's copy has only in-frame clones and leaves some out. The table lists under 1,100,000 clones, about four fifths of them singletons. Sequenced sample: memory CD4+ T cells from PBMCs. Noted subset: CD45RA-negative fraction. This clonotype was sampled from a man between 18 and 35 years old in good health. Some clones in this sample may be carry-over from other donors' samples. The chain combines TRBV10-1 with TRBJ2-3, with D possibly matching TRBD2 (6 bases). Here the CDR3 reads CASSDPRRGTDTQYF. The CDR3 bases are TGCGCCAGCAGTGACCCTAGGCGGGGCACGGATACGCAGTATTTT.